These 13 T cell receptor beta chains originate from one sample sequenced in a study of cytomegalovirus exposure and HLA in healthy donors. This PCR relied on a set of 60 Vbeta primers and 13 Jbeta primers. The data were produced by immunoSEQ multiplex PCR, yet TCRdb's version contains in-frame clones alone and is incomplete. The data show some 200,000 clones, around 68% seen once. The sequenced sample was PBMCs. Source of these receptors: a man aged 35 to 55 in good health and CMV-seronegative.

The V and J genes are TRBV19 and TRBJ1-5; 9 bases map to TRBD1. The CDR3 covers 13 residues. The J segment lost 5 bases and the V segment lost 6 bases, leaving 2 bases of the junction unmatched. Germline V CDR1 and CDR2: LNHDA, SQIVND (reference sequence). The CDR3 nucleotides read TGTGCCAGTAGCCGGACAGGGGATCAGCCCCAGCATTTT. This encodes CASSRTGDQPQHF.

This clone was recorded a few times. CDR3 DNA: TGCGCCAGCACCCCCTTCCGGGGGGGAGCCCGGGAGACCCAGTACTTC. Amino acid sequence: CASTPFRGGARETQYF. This chain links TRBV5-1 with TRBJ2-5; 8 bases line up with TRBD2. The CDR3 is 16 residues long. J lost 5 bases, V lost 6 bases, and 15 bases had no gene match. Germline V CDR1 and CDR2: SGHRS, YFSETQ.

With regard to this clone: A junction end diverges from the germline sequence, so it may reflect a read error. This sequence joins TRBV7-9 and TRBJ1-1; perhaps TRBD1 as D (5 bases). CDR1 is SEHNR and CDR2 is FQNEAQ in the germline V gene (reference sequence). This CDR3 is built from 18 residues. In DNA form, the CDR3 reads TGTTCCAGCAGCTCGGAAAGCAACCGGGACTCGGAGGACACTGAAGCTTTCTTT. Translated, it gives CSSSSESNRDSEDTEAFF.

The table lists this clone with a count of one. CDR3 in DNA: TGTGCCTGGACCGTACGGCTAGCGGACAATGAGCAGTTCTTC. Translated, it gives CAWTVRLADNEQFF. V gene TRBV30 combines with J gene TRBJ2-1; TRBD2 matches 7 bases. The CDR3 has 14 amino acids. CDR1 is GTSNPN, CDR2 SVGIG, per germline (reference sequence). Trimming at V came to 4 bases and at J to 5 bases, leaving 8 bases not matched to a gene. Based on the CDR3 plus reference TRBV30 and TRBJ2-1, the full variable domain is SQTIHQWPATLVQPVGSPLSLECTVEGTSNPNLYWYRQAAGRGLQLLFYSVGIGQISSEVPQNLSASRPQDRQFILSSKKLLLSDSGFYLCAWTVRLADNEQFFGPGTRLTVL.

This clone has just one count. V and J are TRBV6-5 and TRBJ1-1, with TRBD1 identical over 8 bases. CDR1 MNHEY and CDR2 SVGAGI come from the germline V gene. J lost 6 bases, V lost 5 bases, and 11 bases had no gene match. The CDR3 totals 15 residues. CDR3 residues: CASSRNLQGVSEAFF. The CDR3 DNA reads as TGTGCCAGCAGTAGGAACTTACAGGGGGTCTCTGAAGCTTTCTTT.

The chain has TRBV18 and TRBJ1-5, with 9 bases fitting TRBD1. After removal of 3 bases from V and 7 bases from J, the junction contained 10 bases not matched to a gene. Germline CDR1 is KGHSH and CDR2 is LQKENI. The CDR3 sequence is 16 residues long. CDR3 in amino acids: CASSPSGTGPEQPQHF. The CDR3, as DNA: TGTGCCAGCTCACCTTCCGGGACAGGGCCCGAACAGCCCCAGCATTTT.

The chain recombines TRBV25-1 with TRBJ2-5; the match to TRBD2 covers 8 bases. Trimming at V came to 2 bases and at J to 2 bases, leaving 4 bases not matched to a gene. The CDR3 runs to 15 residues. Germline values: CDR1 MGHDK, CDR2 SYGVNS. The CDR3 loop is CASSELSGVQETQYF. The CDR3 nucleotides read TGTGCCAGCAGTGAACTTAGCGGGGTACAAGAGACCCAGTACTTC. Full variable domain (missing parts from reference TRBV25-1 and TRBJ2-5): EADIYQTPRYLVIGTGKKITLECSQTMGHDKMYWYQQDPGMELHLIHYSYGVNSTEKGDLSSESTVSRIRTEHFPLTLESARPSHTSQYLCASSELSGVQETQYFGPGTRLLVL.

The sample holds one count of this clone. This chain links TRBV11-2 with TRBJ2-7; 11 bases agree with TRBD1. The CDR3 spans 17 residues. V was clipped by 4 bases and J by 6 bases; unmatched bases: 14. Germline CDR1 and CDR2: SGHAT and FQNNGV. In DNA form, the CDR3 reads TGTGCCAGCAGCTCTTCGGACAGGGGGCGAGTGAGGGGCGAGCAGTACTTC. Translation: CASSSSDRGRVRGEQYF. Full variable domain (rest looked up from reference TRBV11-2 and TRBJ2-7): EAGVAQSPRYKIIEKRQSVAFWCNPISGHATLYWYQQILGQGPKLLIQFQNNGVVDDSQLPKDRFSAERLKGVDSTLKIQPAKLEDSAVYLCASSSSDRGRVRGEQYFGPGTRLTVT.

The chain has TRBV6-5 and TRBJ1-1; 7 bases are shared with TRBD1. Germline CDR1 reads MNHEY; CDR2 reads SVGAGI. The CDR3 totals 15 residues. V lost 0 bases to trimming and J lost 4 bases; unmatched junction nucleotides: 5. The CDR3 nucleotides read TGTGCCAGCAGTTACTCGAGGGGGCTAATCACTGAAGCTTTCTTT. This codes for CASSYSRGLITEAFF.

CDR3 sequence (DNA): TGCAGCGTCTGGACAGGGGGAAATCAGCCCCAGCATTTT. This codes for CSVWTGGNQPQHF. The chain joins TRBV29-1 to TRBJ1-5; 10 positions agree with TRBD1. The CDR3 is made up of 13 amino acids. The germline CDR1 and CDR2 sequences are SQVTM and ANQGSEA. V dropped 6 bases and J dropped 4; count of bases not matched to a gene: 3.

V usage is TRBV5-1 and J usage is TRBJ2-5; TRBD1 aligns across 7 bases. Near its end, the DNA agrees better with TRBJ2-7, so the J call may be wrong. Germline-derived CDR1 and CDR2 are SGHRS and YFSETQ. The CDR3 has 15 amino acids. The CDR3 DNA reads TGCGCCAGCAGCTTAACAGGGGCAAGCTCCTACGAGCAGTACTTC. Its translation: CASSLTGASSYEQYF.

This chain connects TRBV4-1 to TRBJ2-7, with TRBD1 as a possible D gene (6 bases). The ends were cut back, 5 bases at V and 2 bases at J, with 13 bases in the middle. Germline V gene data show CDR1 as MGHRA and CDR2 as YSYEKL. This CDR3 has 14 residues. CDR3 DNA sequence: TGCGCCAGCAGCTCCGCAGGGGAAGCCTACGAGCAGTACTTC. It yields the protein CASSSAGEAYEQYF.

V gene TRBV18 combines with J gene TRBJ2-3; 10 nucleotides line up with TRBD1. The V segment lost 6 bases and the J segment 2 bases; nucleotides outside the gene matches: 5. CDR3 length equals 15 residues. Germline CDR1 is KGHSH and CDR2 is LQKENI. The CDR3 nucleotides are TGTGCCAGCTCTCGGGACAGGGGAGACACAGATACGCAGTATTTT. Residues: CASSRDRGDTDTQYF.